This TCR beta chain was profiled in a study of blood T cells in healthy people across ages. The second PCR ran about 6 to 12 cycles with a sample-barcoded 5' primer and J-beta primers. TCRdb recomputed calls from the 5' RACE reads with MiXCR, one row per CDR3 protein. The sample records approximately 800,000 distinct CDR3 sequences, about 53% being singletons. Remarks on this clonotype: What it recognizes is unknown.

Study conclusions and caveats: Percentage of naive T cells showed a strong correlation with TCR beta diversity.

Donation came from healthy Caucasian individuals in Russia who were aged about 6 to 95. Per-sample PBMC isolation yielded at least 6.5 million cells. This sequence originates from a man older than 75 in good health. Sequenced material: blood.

The CDR3 region has the DNA TGTGCCACCAGTGACCCGACTAGCGGGAGACATGAGCAGTACTTC. This codes for CATSDPTSGRHEQYF. This rearrangement joins TRBV24-1 to TRBJ2-5, with TRBD2 matching 12 bases. The junction had 10 bases not matched to a gene; V was cut back by 4 bases and J by 11 bases. The CDR3 contains 15 residues. Germline V CDR1 and CDR2: KGHDR, SFDVKD.